This TCR beta chain was obtained from a study of neurological immune-mediated disorders. For the study at large: The multiple sclerosis group of roughly 34 included approximately 30 relapsing-remitting and 3 secondary progressive patients.

TCRdb passed the 5' RACE reads through MiXCR, listing each CDR3 protein once. The sample has roughly 62,000 distinct CDR3 sequences, about 4% seen once. The unsorted libraries originated from 2 million PBMCs kept at -80 C. Trimming removed 5 bases at V and 1 base at J, with 7 bases between. The CDR3 extends over 13 amino acids. Germline CDR1 reads KGHDR; CDR2 reads SFDVKD. In this sample, this clonotype turned up many times. The antigen is undetermined. Study observations and caveats: A possible signature appeared as one related-CDR3 cluster, in which phylogenetic grouping placed the repertoires of 18 of 34 multiple sclerosis patients. Patients with HTLV-1-associated myelopathy showed the most TCR clonal expansion. Those with multiple sclerosis showed the least, falling below healthy controls.

Sequencing was carried out using PBMCs. J is TRBJ1-2 and V is TRBV24-1, with D unclear. This sequence was found in a woman aged 50 to 65 with multiple sclerosis. CDR3 amino acids: CATSAGSNYGYTF. CDR3 DNA: TGTGCCACCAGTGCAGGCAGTAACTATGGCTACACCTTC.